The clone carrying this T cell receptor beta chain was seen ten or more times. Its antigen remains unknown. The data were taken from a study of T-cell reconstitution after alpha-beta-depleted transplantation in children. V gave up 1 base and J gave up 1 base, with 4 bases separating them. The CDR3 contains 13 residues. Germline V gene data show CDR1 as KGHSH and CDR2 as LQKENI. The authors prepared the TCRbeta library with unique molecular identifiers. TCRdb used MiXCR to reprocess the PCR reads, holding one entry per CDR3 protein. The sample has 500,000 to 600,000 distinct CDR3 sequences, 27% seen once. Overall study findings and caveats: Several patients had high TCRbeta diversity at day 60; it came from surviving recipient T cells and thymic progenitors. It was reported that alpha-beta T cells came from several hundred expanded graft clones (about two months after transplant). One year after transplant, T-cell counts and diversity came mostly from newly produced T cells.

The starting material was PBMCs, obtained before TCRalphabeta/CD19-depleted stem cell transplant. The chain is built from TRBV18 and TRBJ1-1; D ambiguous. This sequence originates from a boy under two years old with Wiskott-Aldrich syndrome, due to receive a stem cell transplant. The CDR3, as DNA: TGTGCCAGCTCACCACAGGGGAACACTGAAGCTTTCTTT. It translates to CASSPQGNTEAFF.